These T cell receptor beta chains were read from a single sample in a study of blood T cell repertoires in COVID-19. The method was immunoSEQ multiplex PCR; TCRdb's version includes in-frame clones alone and lacks a portion of them. The sample consists of about 420,000 clones, about 90% of them appearing once. The specimen sequenced was peripheral blood. These receptors came from a man aged 18 to 29 with COVID-19, enrolled during active disease. Each CDR3 is given with its conserved first and last residue. Each record gives: V gene, D gene, clone size, J gene, CDR3 protein, CDR3 DNA. D genes are given only for firm matches. Some rows have no size entry. The others give once, few or many, or a class for an expanded clone.

V: TRBV11-3
D: NA
size: NA
J: TRBJ2-2
CDR3: CASSPKYSQGGAGELFF
DNA: TGTGCCAGCAGCCCAAAGTATAGTCAGGGTGGCGCCGGGGAGCTGTTTTTT

V: TRBV4-1
D: TRBD2
size: NA
J: TRBJ2-3
CDR3: CASTKDEGTSGKWSADTQYF
DNA: TGCGCCAGCACCAAAGATGAGGGGACTAGCGGGAAGTGGAGCGCAGATACGCAGTATTTT

V: TRBV20-1
D: NA
size: NA
J: TRBJ1-1
CDR3: CSASGASVTEAFF
DNA: TGCAGTGCTAGTGGTGCCTCGGTGACTGAAGCTTTCTTT

V: TRBV29-1
D: TRBD1
size: NA
J: TRBJ2-4
CDR3: CSVSGQGAKNIQYF
DNA: TGCAGCGTCTCTGGACAGGGCGCCAAAAACATTCAGTACTTC

V: TRBV19
D: TRBD2
size: NA
J: TRBJ2-2
CDR3: CASTKVAGVGTGELFF
DNA: TGTGCCAGTACTAAGGTAGCGGGAGTTGGAACCGGGGAGCTGTTTTTT

V: TRBV5-1
D: TRBD2
size: NA
J: TRBJ2-1
CDR3: CASSSLPLAGGSYNEQFF
DNA: TGCGCCAGCAGCTCCCTACCTCTAGCGGGGGGCTCCTACAATGAGCAGTTCTTC

V: TRBV7-2
D: NA
size: NA
J: TRBJ2-3
CDR3: CASSLASVSTDTQYF
DNA: TGTGCCAGCAGCTTAGCTAGCGTATCTACAGATACGCAGTATTTT

V: TRBV19
D: TRBD2
size: NA
J: TRBJ2-2
CDR3: CASSFLAGYGELFF
DNA: TGTGCCAGTAGTTTCCTAGCGGGTTACGGGGAGCTGTTTTTT

V: TRBV4-1
D: NA
size: NA
J: TRBJ1-5
CDR3: CASSQDWGQYNQPQHF
DNA: TGCGCCAGCAGCCAAGATTGGGGGCAGTACAATCAGCCCCAGCATTTT

V: TRBV18
D: NA
size: NA
J: TRBJ2-5
CDR3: CASSSRELETQYF
DNA: TGTGCCAGCTCCTCGAGGGAGTTGGAGACCCAGTACTTC

V: TRBV3-1/TRBV3-2
D: NA
size: NA
J: TRBJ1-4
CDR3: CASSHEGIKLFF
DNA: TGTGCCAGCAGCCATGAGGGTATTAAACTGTTTTTT

V: TRBV15
D: NA
size: NA
J: TRBJ2-5
CDR3: CATGPGQQETQYF
DNA: TGTGCCACCGGGCCCGGACAGCAAGAGACCCAGTACTTC

V: TRBV28
D: TRBD1
size: NA
J: TRBJ2-7
CDR3: CASSLPGQLSYEQYF
DNA: TGTGCCAGCAGTCTCCCGGGACAGTTGTCCTACGAGCAGTACTTC

V: TRBV5-1
D: TRBD2
size: NA
J: TRBJ2-3
CDR3: CASSRLAGGGDTQYF
DNA: TGCGCCAGCAGCCGCCTAGCGGGAGGCGGCGATACGCAGTATTTT

V: TRBV30
D: NA
size: NA
J: TRBJ1-3
CDR3: CAWSRGGSGNTIYF
DNA: TGTGCCTGGTCCCGCGGAGGCTCTGGAAACACCATATATTTT

V: TRBV29-1
D: NA
size: NA
J: TRBJ1-1
CDR3: CSVDPGTTEWPEAFF
DNA: TGCAGCGTTGACCCCGGGACAACTGAGTGGCCTGAAGCTTTCTTT

V: TRBV6-5
D: TRBD1
size: NA
J: TRBJ1-1
CDR3: CASSPPGGKGTEAFF
DNA: TGTGCCAGCAGCCCCCCAGGGGGGAAGGGCACTGAAGCTTTCTTT

V: TRBV27
D: NA
size: NA
J: TRBJ2-5
CDR3: CASSLSPSDRNQETQYF
DNA: TGTGCCAGCAGTTTATCGCCGTCGGACAGAAACCAAGAGACCCAGTACTTC

V: TRBV4-1
D: NA
size: NA
J: TRBJ2-2
CDR3: CASPVGGSNTGELFF
DNA: TGCGCCAGCCCCGTCGGGGGATCGAACACCGGGGAGCTGTTTTTT

V: TRBV6-5
D: TRBD2
size: NA
J: TRBJ2-1
CDR3: CASSYSILAVHNEQFF
DNA: TGTGCCAGCAGTTACTCGATACTAGCGGTCCACAATGAGCAGTTCTTC

V: TRBV11-3
D: TRBD2
size: NA
J: TRBJ2-3
CDR3: CASTPGRLAGTDTQYF
DNA: TGTGCCAGCACCCCGGGGAGACTAGCGGGCACAGATACGCAGTATTTT

V: TRBV10-2
D: NA
size: NA
J: TRBJ2-1
CDR3: CASSESRVSSYNEQFF
DNA: TGCGCCAGCAGTGAGTCACGGGTTAGCTCCTACAATGAGCAGTTCTTC

V: TRBV18
D: NA
size: NA
J: TRBJ1-1
CDR3: CASSPPSVNTEAFF
DNA: TGTGCCAGCTCACCACCGTCAGTGAACACTGAAGCTTTCTTT

V: TRBV7-9
D: NA
size: NA
J: TRBJ2-1
CDR3: CASSYLAMSSYNEQFF
DNA: TGTGCCAGCAGCTATCTAGCGATGAGCTCCTACAATGAGCAGTTCTTC

V: TRBV5-6
D: TRBD1
size: NA
J: TRBJ1-1
CDR3: CASSYGTGIAAEAFF
DNA: TGTGCCAGCAGTTACGGGACAGGGATAGCGGCTGAAGCTTTCTTT

V: TRBV6-1
D: NA
size: NA
J: TRBJ2-1
CDR3: CASSDWLKHSYNEQFF
DNA: TGTGCCAGCAGTGATTGGTTAAAGCACTCCTACAATGAGCAGTTCTTC

V: TRBV7-9
D: NA
size: NA
J: TRBJ1-6
CDR3: CASSLVQGSSPLHF
DNA: TGTGCCAGCAGCTTAGTCCAGGGGAGTTCACCCCTCCACTTT

V: TRBV3-1/TRBV3-2
D: NA
size: NA
J: TRBJ2-7
CDR3: CASSLRGGYEQYF
DNA: TGTGCCAGCAGCCTCAGGGGAGGGTACGAGCAGTACTTC

V: TRBV27
D: TRBD1
size: few
J: TRBJ2-5
CDR3: CASSTWDRKETQYF
DNA: TGTGCCAGCAGTACTTGGGACAGGAAAGAGACCCAGTACTTC

V: TRBV19
D: NA
size: NA
J: TRBJ1-1
CDR3: CASSPMGRGSPEAFF
DNA: TGTGCCAGTAGTCCGATGGGCAGGGGCTCCCCTGAAGCTTTCTTT

V: TRBV6-1
D: NA
size: NA
J: TRBJ1-1
CDR3: CASSEIRGWYAFF
DNA: TGTGCCAGCAGTGAAATTAGGGGATGGTATGCTTTCTTT

V: TRBV7-9
D: TRBD2
size: NA
J: TRBJ2-1
CDR3: CASSLVRGGSYNEQFF
DNA: TGTGCCAGCAGCTTAGTCCGGGGGGGTTCCTACAATGAGCAGTTCTTC

V: TRBV3-1/TRBV3-2
D: NA
size: NA
J: TRBJ1-6
CDR3: CASSQDRVGSPLHF
DNA: TGTGCCAGCAGCCAAGACAGGGTTGGGTCACCCCTCCACTTT

V: TRBV12-3/TRBV12-4
D: NA
size: once
J: TRBJ1-2
CDR3: CASRSTGFYGYTF
DNA: TGTGCCAGCAGATCCACAGGATTTTATGGCTACACCTTC

V: TRBV2
D: NA
size: NA
J: TRBJ1-5
CDR3: CASRVRGSNQPQHF
DNA: TGTGCCAGCAGGGTAAGGGGGAGCAATCAGCCCCAGCATTTT

V: TRBV5-4
D: NA
size: NA
J: TRBJ1-6
CDR3: CASSSSVLVGSPLHF
DNA: TGTGCCAGCAGCTCTTCGGTCCTCGTCGGGTCACCCCTCCACTTT

V: TRBV2
D: TRBD2
size: NA
J: TRBJ2-5
CDR3: CASRRMASGAETQYF
DNA: TGTGCCAGCAGGAGGATGGCTAGCGGGGCCGAGACCCAGTACTTC

V: TRBV7-2
D: TRBD1
size: NA
J: TRBJ2-1
CDR3: CASSSTGGLAYNEQFF
DNA: TGTGCCAGCAGCTCGACAGGGGGATTGGCCTACAATGAGCAGTTCTTC

V: TRBV3-1/TRBV3-2
D: TRBD2
size: NA
J: TRBJ2-2
CDR3: CASSRLAGPGELFF
DNA: TGTGCCAGCAGCCGACTAGCGGGCCCCGGGGAGCTGTTTTTT

V: TRBV25-1
D: NA
size: few
J: TRBJ2-7
CDR3: CASSGEHYEQYF
DNA: TGTGCCAGCAGTGGGGAGCACTACGAGCAGTACTTC

V: TRBV2
D: TRBD1
size: many
J: TRBJ2-1
CDR3: CASSRDRGYNEQFF
DNA: TGTGCCAGCAGCCGGGACAGGGGATACAATGAGCAGTTCTTC

V: TRBV2
D: NA
size: many
J: TRBJ2-7
CDR3: CATGENRDSYEQYF
DNA: TGTGCCACTGGTGAAAACAGGGACTCCTACGAGCAGTACTTC

V: TRBV29-1
D: NA
size: NA
J: TRBJ1-2
CDR3: CSVARQGNGYTF
DNA: TGCAGCGTTGCGCGGCAGGGGAATGGCTACACCTTC